One and the same sample provided the 17 T cell receptor beta chains below, sequenced in a study of shared clonotypes between healthy human individuals. Profiling relied on immunoSEQ multiplex PCR, and the TCRdb table lists in-frame clones only, not all of them. This sample has nearly 2 million clones, with about 95% found just once. As defined, naive CD8 cells were CD45RO-negative and positively selected for CCR7, with terminally differentiated effector memory CD45RA+ cells excluded. Sequenced material: naive CD8+ T cells sorted from blood. These receptors were taken from a man between 18 and 29 years old in good health.

This chain links TRBV6-5 with TRBJ2-7; D unresolved. Germline V gives CDR1 MNHEY, CDR2 SVGAGI. The CDR3 is made up of 16 amino acids. The V and J ends lost 0 bases and 3 bases respectively, with 15 bases between them. Here the CDR3 DNA reads TGTGCCAGCAGTTACTCGATAGGTCCTAGGGTCTACGAGCAGTACTTC. Encoded protein: CASSYSIGPRVYEQYF.

V gene TRBV15 combines with J gene TRBJ2-1, with 14 positions matching TRBD2. There are 16 residues in the CDR3. V lost 4 bases to trimming and J lost 5 bases; unmatched junction nucleotides: 4. CDR1 and CDR2 from the germline V gene are LNHNV and YYDKDF (reference sequence). The CDR3 DNA follows: TGTGCCACCAGCATAGGACTAGCGGGAGGAGACAATGAGCAGTTCTTC. It specifies CATSIGLAGGDNEQFF.

The gene calls are TRBV7-9 and TRBJ1-1; the D is unclear. CDR1 is SEHNR and CDR2 is FQNEAQ in the germline V gene (reference sequence). This CDR3 has 15 residues. V dropped 3 bases and J dropped 4 bases, with 15 bases sitting between them. CDR3 sequence (DNA): TGTGCCAGCAGCTTGGATCCGGGAGCGAGCACTGAAGCTTTCTTT. Its protein is CASSLDPGASTEAFF.

The chain has TRBV27 and TRBJ2-3; the D call may be TRBD1 or TRBD2 (5 bases each). V lost 6 bases to trimming and J lost 2 bases, with 12 bases between them. The CDR3 has 14 amino acids. Germline V gene lookup returns CDR1 MNHEY and CDR2 SMNVEV (reference sequence). CDR3 coding DNA: TGTGCCAGCAGCCAGGGAGTAGACACAGATACGCAGTATTTT. Translated: CASSQGVDTDTQYF.

The chain has TRBV4-3 and TRBJ2-3; either TRBD1 or TRBD2 may supply D (6 bases each). The V end lost 2 bases, the J end lost 3 bases, and 15 bases lay between the germline ends. The CDR3 loop spans 16 amino acids. In germline, CDR1 is LGHNA, CDR2 YSLEER. The CDR3 DNA follows: TGCGCCAGCAGCCAAATTAGCGGCCAGGGGACAGATACGCAGTATTTT. It translates to CASSQISGQGTDTQYF.

The chain couples TRBV4-1 to TRBJ2-1; 8 positions agree with TRBD2. This CDR3 is 14 amino acids long. Germline CDR1 is MGHRA and CDR2 is YSYEKL. The V segment lost 2 bases and the J segment 8 bases; nucleotides outside the gene matches: 5. The CDR3 protein is CASSQPAGVDEQFF. CDR3 bases: TGCGCCAGCAGCCAACCAGCGGGAGTGGATGAGCAGTTCTTC.

The J gene is TRBJ1-6, the V gene TRBV10-3, with 11 nucleotides matching TRBD1. V lost 4 bases, J lost 6 bases, and 2 bases stayed unmatched. The V gene's germline CDR1 is ENHRY and CDR2 SYGVKD. The CDR3 runs 15 residues. The DNA of the CDR3 is TGTGCCATCAGTGCGGGGACAGGGGGTAATTCACCCCTCCACTTT. Its translation: CAISAGTGGNSPLHF.

The chain has TRBV27 and TRBJ2-2, with D uncertain. V gave up 1 base and J gave up 4 bases, with 7 bases separating them. The CDR3 sequence is 14 residues long. The germline gives CDR1 MNHEY, CDR2 SMNVEV (reference sequence). Here the CDR3 reads CASSLWWGTGELFF. The CDR3 DNA reads TGTGCCAGCAGTTTATGGTGGGGCACCGGGGAGCTGTTTTTT.

The chain recombines TRBV4-3 with TRBJ1-4; TRBD1 is a possible D gene (5 bases). The V and J ends lost 0 bases and 4 bases respectively, with 9 bases between them. The CDR3 is 15 amino acids. CDR1 is LGHNA, CDR2 YSLEER, per germline. Written as DNA, the CDR3 is TGCGCCAGCAGCCAAGAGTGGCAGGGTAATGAAAAACTGTTTTTT. It encodes CASSQEWQGNEKLFF.

The J gene is TRBJ1-4, the V gene TRBV27; no definite D call. The CDR3 has 13 amino acids. The germline V gene has CDR1 MNHEY and CDR2 SMNVEV (reference sequence). Trimming removed 4 bases at V and 8 bases at J, with 11 bases between. CDR3 nucleotides: TGTGCCAGCAGTTACCGGGCTGGAGAAAAACTGTTTTTT. Encoded protein: CASSYRAGEKLFF.

The chain combines TRBV4-3 with TRBJ1-1, with D unclear. Germline loops: CDR1 LGHNA, CDR2 YSLEER. V was trimmed by 0 bases and J by 11 bases, leaving 13 bases between them. This CDR3 is 13 amino acids long. The DNA for the CDR3 is TGCGCCAGCAGCCAAGAGGTTGAAGGGTTGGCTTTCTTT. This codes for CASSQEVEGLAFF.

In the case of this clone: Other nucleotide sequences in the sample specify the same CDR3. V usage is TRBV2 and J usage is TRBJ1-2, with 10 bases lining up with TRBD1. Trimming cost V 6 bases and J 4 bases; bases outside gene matches: 5. The CDR3 consists of 14 residues. Germline assignment: CDR1 SNHLY and CDR2 FYNNEI. CDR3 in DNA: TGTGCCAGCAGCCCAGGACAGGGGGGCTATGGCTACACCTTC. Protein sequence: CASSPGQGGYGYTF.

CDR3 loop: CASTAGTASEAFF. DNA for the CDR3: TGCGCCAGCACGGCCGGGACAGCATCTGAAGCTTTCTTT. The rearrangement uses TRBV10-2 and TRBJ1-1, with TRBD1 identical over 7 bases. CDR1 WSHSY and CDR2 SAAADI come from the germline V gene. The junction had 8 bases not matched to a gene; V was cut back by 7 bases and J by 6 bases. The CDR3 runs to 13 residues.

This clone is a singleton in its sample. At one boundary the junction diverges from the germline segment, which might be a read error. V gene TRBV30 combines with J gene TRBJ1-3; TRBD1 aligns across 9 bases. This CDR3 contains 19 residues. Per germline, CDR1 GTSNPN and CDR2 SVGIG (reference sequence). This CDR3 reads CARSEGQGVISYSGNTIYF. Here the CDR3 DNA reads TGTGCCCGGAGTGAGGGACAGGGTGTGATTTCATACTCTGGAAACACCATATATTTT. Filled out from reference TRBV30 and TRBJ1-3, the complete variable domain reads SQTIHQWPATLVQPVGSPLSLECTVEGTSNPNLYWYRQAAGRGLQLLFYSVGIGQISSEVPQNLSASRPQDRQFILSSKKLLLSDSGFYLCARSEGQGVISYSGNTIYFGEGSWLTVV.

The V gene is TRBV14, the J gene TRBJ1-1, with D perhaps TRBD1 (6 bases). CDR3 size: 17 residues. The V gene's germline CDR1 is SGHDN and CDR2 FVKESK. Trimming took off 2 bases at V and 5 bases at J, with 21 bases between the two ends. CDR3 in amino acids: CASSQHGGPGGSTEAFF. The CDR3 nucleotides are TGTGCCAGCAGCCAACATGGGGGCCCAGGCGGTTCAACTGAAGCTTTCTTT.

CDR3 amino acids: CASSSEQVFGGYTF. DNA of the CDR3: TGTGCCAGCAGCTCAGAACAGGTTTTCGGGGGCTACACCTTC. The V and J genes are TRBV7-9 and TRBJ1-2; D might be TRBD1 (5 bases). This CDR3 is built from 14 residues. The germline gives CDR1 SEHNR, CDR2 FQNEAQ (reference sequence). V lost 4 bases and J 8 bases, leaving 17 bases between the germline ends.

In DNA form, the CDR3 reads TGTGCCAGCGTACCGACGATGATGGGGGATACGCAGTATTTT. This translates into CASVPTMMGDTQYF. The chain is built from TRBV28 and TRBJ2-3; D unresolved. CDR3 size: 14 residues. Germline values: CDR1 MDHEN, CDR2 SYDVKM. The V end lost 8 bases, the J end lost 6 bases, and 18 bases lay between the germline ends.